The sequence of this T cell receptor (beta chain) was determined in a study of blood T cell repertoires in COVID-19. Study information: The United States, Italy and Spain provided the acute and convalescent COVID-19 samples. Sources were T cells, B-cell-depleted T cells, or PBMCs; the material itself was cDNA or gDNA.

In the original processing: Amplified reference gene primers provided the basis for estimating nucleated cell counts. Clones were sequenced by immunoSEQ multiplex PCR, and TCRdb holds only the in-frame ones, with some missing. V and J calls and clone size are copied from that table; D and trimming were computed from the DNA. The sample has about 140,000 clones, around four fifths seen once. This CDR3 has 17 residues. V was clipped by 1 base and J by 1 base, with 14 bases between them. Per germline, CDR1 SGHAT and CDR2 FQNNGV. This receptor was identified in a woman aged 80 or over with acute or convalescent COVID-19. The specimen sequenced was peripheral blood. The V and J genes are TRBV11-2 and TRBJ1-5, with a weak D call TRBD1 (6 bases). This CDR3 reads CASSLGQGRMSNQPQHF. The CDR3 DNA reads TGTGCCAGCAGCTTAGGGCAGGGGCGGATGAGCAATCAGCCCCAGCATTTT. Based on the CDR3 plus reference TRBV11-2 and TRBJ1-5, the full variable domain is EAGVAQSPRYKIIEKRQSVAFWCNPISGHATLYWYQQILGQGPKLLIQFQNNGVVDDSQLPKDRFSAERLKGVDSTLKIQPAKLEDSAVYLCASSLGQGRMSNQPQHFGDGTRLSIL.